These 5 T cell receptor beta chains originate from one sample sequenced in a study of shared clonotypes between healthy human individuals. TCRdb's table, derived via immunoSEQ multiplex PCR, lists solely in-frame clones and lacks some. The sample records about 2.4 million clones, roughly 93% being singletons. The sample consisted of naive CD4+ T cells from PBMCs. This sample's subset: CD45RA+ positively selected. The receptors derive from a man between 18 and 29 years old in good health. Some clones in this sample may be carry-over from other donors' samples.

The V call is TRBV15, the J call TRBJ1-5, with 10 bases identical to TRBD1. From germline, CDR1 is LNHNV and CDR2 YYDKDF (reference sequence). V was pared by 0 bases and J by 7 bases, with 0 bases of the junction left unmatched. This CDR3 is built from 14 residues. The CDR3 DNA reads as TGTGCCACCAGCAGAGAGGGACAGGGGCAGCCCCAGCATTTT. Its translation is CATSREGQGQPQHF. Filled out from reference TRBV15 and TRBJ1-5, the complete variable domain reads DAMVIQNPRYQVTQFGKPVTLSCSQTLNHNVMYWYQQKSSQAPKLLFHYYDKDFNNEADTPDNFQSRRPNTSFCFLDIRSPGLGDTAMYLCATSREGQGQPQHFGDGTRLSIL.

V usage is TRBV29-1 and J usage is TRBJ2-1; D gene unclear. Trimming took off 7 bases at V and 3 bases at J, with 10 bases between the two ends. Germline CDR1 is SQVTM and CDR2 is ANQGSEA. CDR3 length: 12 amino acids. DNA for the CDR3: TGCAGCGCTACGGACGGCTACAATGAGCAGTTCTTC. This translates into CSATDGYNEQFF.

The chain couples TRBV10-3 to TRBJ1-4; 8 bases fit TRBD1. The V gene's germline CDR1 is ENHRY and CDR2 SYGVKD. V shed 6 bases, J shed 8 bases, and the junction held 5 bases outside the gene matches. The CDR3 extends over 13 amino acids. Written as DNA, the CDR3 is TGTGCCATCAGGGACAGGGAACGGGAAAAACTGTTTTTT. Residues: CAIRDREREKLFF.

V usage is TRBV6-6 and J usage is TRBJ1-5, with D possibly TRBD1 on 6 matching bases. The CDR3 sequence is 14 residues long. Trimming cost V 5 bases and J 5 bases, with 13 bases left between them. From germline, CDR1 is MNHNY and CDR2 SVGAGI (reference sequence). The CDR3 sequence is CASSIGGGYQPQHF. CDR3 sequence (DNA): TGTGCCAGCAGTATTGGAGGGGGGTATCAGCCCCAGCATTTT.

CDR3 in amino acids: CASSYSGTKGGQPQHF. The CDR3 DNA sequence: TGTGCCAGCAGTTACTCCGGGACCAAGGGGGGTCAGCCCCAGCATTTT. V is TRBV6-6 and J is TRBJ1-5; TRBD1 is a possible D gene (6 bases). V was pared by 0 bases and J by 6 bases, with 15 bases between. CDR1 and CDR2 (germline): MNHNY, SVGAGI (reference sequence). CDR3 length: 16 amino acids.